Following are 9 T cell receptor beta chains from one sample sequenced in a study of blood T cell repertoires in COVID-19. TCRdb keeps only in-frame clones here, not all; method: immunoSEQ multiplex PCR. The data hold 410,000 or so clones, with about nine tenths observed a single time. The specimen sequenced was peripheral blood. These receptors came from a woman aged 40 to 50 with COVID-19, enrolled during active disease.

V is TRBV27 and J is TRBJ2-2; D is undetermined. CDR3 length: 13 amino acids. Germline V gene lookup returns CDR1 MNHEY and CDR2 SMNVEV (reference sequence). V lost 0 bases to trimming and J lost 5 bases, with 4 bases between them. The CDR3 region has the DNA TGTGCCAGCAGTTTATCGCGGACCGGGGAGCTGTTTTTT. Translation: CASSLSRTGELFF.

V usage is TRBV9 and J usage is TRBJ2-3; tentatively, D is TRBD1 (5 bases). The CDR3 length is 14 residues. CDR1 and CDR2 from the germline V gene are SGDLS and YYNGEE. Trimming pared 0 bases from V and 2 bases from J, leaving 7 bases between. The DNA of the CDR3 is TGTGCCAGCAGCGTAGCACAGGACACAGATACGCAGTATTTT. Protein: CASSVAQDTDTQYF.

This clone was observed a few times. The V call is TRBV29-1, the J call TRBJ1-5, with D possibly TRBD1 on 6 matching bases. V was clipped by 6 bases and J by 0 bases, with 15 bases between them. CDR1 and CDR2 (germline): SQVTM, ANQGSEA. The CDR3 length is 15 residues. The DNA for the CDR3 is TGCAGCGTCACCATGACAGGTAATAGCAATCAGCCCCAGCATTTT. Translation gives CSVTMTGNSNQPQHF. Together with reference TRBV29-1 and TRBJ1-5, the CDR3 gives the full variable domain: SAVISQKPSRDICQRGTSLTIQCQVDSQVTMMFWYRQQPGQSLTLIATANQGSEATYESGFVIDKFPISRPNLTFSTLTVSNMSPEDSSIYLCSVTMTGNSNQPQHFGDGTRLSIL.

Turning to this clone: The sample carries other DNA sequences with the same CDR3. This CDR3 reads CASSPRLAGATGELFF. The CDR3 coding sequence is TGTGCCAGCAGCCCCCGACTAGCGGGAGCCACCGGGGAGCTGTTTTTT. The chain employs TRBV9 and TRBJ2-2; 12 nucleotides align to TRBD2. Per germline, CDR1 SGDLS and CDR2 YYNGEE. The CDR3 covers 16 residues. Germline trimming cut 4 bases from V and 4 bases from J; bases unmatched to any gene: 5.

The rearrangement joins TRBV7-2 to TRBJ1-4; D remains unclear. Per germline, CDR1 SGHTA and CDR2 FQGNSA. The CDR3 covers 15 residues. With 2 bases removed from V and 5 bases from J, the gap between germline ends came to 12 bases. CDR3 DNA: TGTGCCAGCAGCTTAAATCGGGAGGCGAATGAAAAACTGTTTTTT. Translated, it gives CASSLNREANEKLFF.

The gene calls are TRBV28 and TRBJ1-5, with D maybe TRBD1 (5 bases). Germline values: CDR1 MDHEN, CDR2 SYDVKM. Trimming removed 2 bases at V and 6 bases at J, with 11 bases between. CDR3 size: 14 residues. CDR3 region: CASSLARASQPQHF. The CDR3, as DNA: TGTGCCAGCAGTTTAGCCAGGGCGAGTCAGCCCCAGCATTTT.

V gene TRBV6-1 combines with J gene TRBJ2-5, with 9 bases that match TRBD2. The CDR3 spans 14 residues. V lost 10 bases, J lost 4 bases, and 10 bases stayed unmatched. CDR1 and CDR2 (germline): MNHNS, SASEGT. CDR3 loop: CATYDGGGGETQYF. The CDR3 nucleotides are TGTGCCACCTACGACGGCGGGGGGGGAGAGACCCAGTACTTC.

V usage is TRBV10-1 and J usage is TRBJ2-7; 10 nucleotides match TRBD1. The germline CDR1 and CDR2 sequences are WNHNN and SYGVQD (reference sequence). V trimming: 4 bases; J trimming: 6 bases; junction bases outside the gene matches: 15. The CDR3 contains 17 residues. The CDR3, as DNA: TGCGCCAGCAGTGGCTTCCTTGGGACAGGGGATTCTGGCGAGCAGTACTTC. Its protein is CASSGFLGTGDSGEQYF.

The chain couples TRBV6-5 to TRBJ1-2, with 9 bases identical to TRBD1. J lost 10 bases, V lost 10 bases, and 13 bases had no gene match. This CDR3 contains 13 residues. In germline, CDR1 is MNHEY, CDR2 SVGAGI. The CDR3 nucleotides read TGTGCCACCTCGAGAGGCGGGACAGGGTACTACACCTTC. Protein sequence: CATSRGGTGYYTF.